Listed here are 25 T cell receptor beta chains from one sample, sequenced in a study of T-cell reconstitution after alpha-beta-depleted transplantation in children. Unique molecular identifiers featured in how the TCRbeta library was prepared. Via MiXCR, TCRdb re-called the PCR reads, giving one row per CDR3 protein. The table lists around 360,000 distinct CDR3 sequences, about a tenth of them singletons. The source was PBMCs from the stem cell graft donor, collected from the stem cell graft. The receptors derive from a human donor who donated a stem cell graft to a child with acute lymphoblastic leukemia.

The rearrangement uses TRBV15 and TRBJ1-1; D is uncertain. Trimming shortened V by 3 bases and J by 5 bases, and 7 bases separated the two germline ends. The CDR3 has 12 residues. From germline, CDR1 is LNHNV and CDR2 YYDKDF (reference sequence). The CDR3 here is CATSRGGTEAFF. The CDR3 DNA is TGTGCCACCAGCAGGGGAGGAACTGAAGCTTTCTTT.

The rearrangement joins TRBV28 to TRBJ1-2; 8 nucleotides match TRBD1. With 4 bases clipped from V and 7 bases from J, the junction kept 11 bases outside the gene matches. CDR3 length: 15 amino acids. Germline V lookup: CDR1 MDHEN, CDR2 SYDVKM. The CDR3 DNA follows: TGTGCCAGCAGTTCCCCCGCAGGGGGCATCGGTGGCTACACCTTC. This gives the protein CASSSPAGGIGGYTF.

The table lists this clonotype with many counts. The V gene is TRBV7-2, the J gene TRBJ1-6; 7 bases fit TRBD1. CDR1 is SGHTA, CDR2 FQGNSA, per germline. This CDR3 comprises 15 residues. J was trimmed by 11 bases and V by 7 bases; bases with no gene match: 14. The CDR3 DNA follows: TGTGCCAGCACCCGAGGGCGCCAGGGGGTTACACCCCTCCACTTT. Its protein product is CASTRGRQGVTPLHF.

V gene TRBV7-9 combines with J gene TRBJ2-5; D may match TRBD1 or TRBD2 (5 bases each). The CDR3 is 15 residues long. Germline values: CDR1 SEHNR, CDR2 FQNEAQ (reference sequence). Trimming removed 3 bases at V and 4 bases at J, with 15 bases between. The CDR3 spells CASSLARGSGETQYF. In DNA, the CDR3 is TGTGCCAGCAGCTTGGCCCGGGGCAGTGGAGAGACCCAGTACTTC.

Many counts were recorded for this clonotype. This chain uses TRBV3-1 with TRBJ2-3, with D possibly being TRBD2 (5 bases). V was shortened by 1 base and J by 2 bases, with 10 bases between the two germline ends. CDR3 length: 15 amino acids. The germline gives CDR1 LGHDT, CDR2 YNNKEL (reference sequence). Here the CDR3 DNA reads TGTGCCAGCAGCCAAGGGGGAGTGAACACAGATACGCAGTATTTT. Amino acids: CASSQGGVNTDTQYF.

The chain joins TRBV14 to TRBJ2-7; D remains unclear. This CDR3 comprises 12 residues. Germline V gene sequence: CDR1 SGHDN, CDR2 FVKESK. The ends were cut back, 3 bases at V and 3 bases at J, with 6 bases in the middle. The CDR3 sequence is CASSHQFYEQYF. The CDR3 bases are TGTGCCAGCAGCCATCAGTTCTACGAGCAGTACTTC.

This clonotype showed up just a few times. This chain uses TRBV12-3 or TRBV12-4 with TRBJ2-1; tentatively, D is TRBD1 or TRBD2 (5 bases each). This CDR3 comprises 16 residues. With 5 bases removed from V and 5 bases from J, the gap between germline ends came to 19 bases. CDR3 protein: CASSQTKWGTNNEQFF. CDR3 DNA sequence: TGTGCCAGCAGTCAAACGAAATGGGGGACCAACAATGAGCAGTTCTTC.

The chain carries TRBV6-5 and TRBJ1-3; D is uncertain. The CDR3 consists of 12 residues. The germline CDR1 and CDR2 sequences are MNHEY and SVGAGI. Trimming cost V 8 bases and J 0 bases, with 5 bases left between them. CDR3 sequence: CASLGSGNTIYF. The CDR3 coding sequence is TGTGCCAGCCTCGGCTCTGGAAACACCATATATTTT.

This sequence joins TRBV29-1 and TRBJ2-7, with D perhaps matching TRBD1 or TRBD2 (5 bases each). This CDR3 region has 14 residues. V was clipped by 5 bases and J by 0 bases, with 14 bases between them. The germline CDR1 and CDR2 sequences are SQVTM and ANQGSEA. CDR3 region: CSVRFAGSSYEQYF. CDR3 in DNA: TGCAGCGTTCGATTCGCAGGGAGCTCCTACGAGCAGTACTTC.

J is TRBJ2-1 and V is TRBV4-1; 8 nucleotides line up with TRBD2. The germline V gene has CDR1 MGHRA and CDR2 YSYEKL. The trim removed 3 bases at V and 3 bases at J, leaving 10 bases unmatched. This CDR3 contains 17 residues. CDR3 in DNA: TGCGCCAGCAGCCAGTCCCCTACTAGCGGCTTCTACAATGAGCAGTTCTTC. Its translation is CASSQSPTSGFYNEQFF.

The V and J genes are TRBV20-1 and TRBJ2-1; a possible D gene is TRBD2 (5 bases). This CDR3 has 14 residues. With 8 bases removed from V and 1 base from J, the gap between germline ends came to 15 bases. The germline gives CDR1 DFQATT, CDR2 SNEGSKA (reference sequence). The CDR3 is CSRAESVSYNEQFF. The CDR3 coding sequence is TGCAGTAGAGCGGAATCCGTTTCCTACAATGAGCAGTTCTTC.

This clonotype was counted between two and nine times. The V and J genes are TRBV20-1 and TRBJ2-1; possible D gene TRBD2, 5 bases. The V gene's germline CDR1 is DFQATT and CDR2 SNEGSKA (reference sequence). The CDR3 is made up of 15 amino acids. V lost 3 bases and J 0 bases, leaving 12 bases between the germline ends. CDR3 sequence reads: CSASNLDYSYNEQFF. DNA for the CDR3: TGCAGTGCTAGCAACCTTGACTACTCCTACAATGAGCAGTTCTTC.

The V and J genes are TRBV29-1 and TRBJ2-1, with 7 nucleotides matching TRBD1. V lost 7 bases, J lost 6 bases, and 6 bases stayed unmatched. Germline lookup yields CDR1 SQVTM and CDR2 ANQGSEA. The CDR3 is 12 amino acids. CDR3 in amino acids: CSGQRDSNEQFF. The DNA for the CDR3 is TGCAGCGGCCAAAGGGACAGCAATGAGCAGTTCTTC.

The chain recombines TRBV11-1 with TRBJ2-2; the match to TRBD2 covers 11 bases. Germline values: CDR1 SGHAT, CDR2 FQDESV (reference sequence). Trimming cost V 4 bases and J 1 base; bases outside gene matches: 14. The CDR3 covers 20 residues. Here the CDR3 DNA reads TGTGCCAGCAGCTCCTCGACTAGCGGGAACCTCCTGGGGAACACCGGGGAGCTGTTTTTT. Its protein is CASSSSTSGNLLGNTGELFF.

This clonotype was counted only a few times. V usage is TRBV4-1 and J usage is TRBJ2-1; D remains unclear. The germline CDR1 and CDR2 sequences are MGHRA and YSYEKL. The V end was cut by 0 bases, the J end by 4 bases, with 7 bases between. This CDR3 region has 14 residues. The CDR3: CASSQDYGYNEQFF. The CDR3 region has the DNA TGCGCCAGCAGCCAAGATTACGGATACAATGAGCAGTTCTTC.

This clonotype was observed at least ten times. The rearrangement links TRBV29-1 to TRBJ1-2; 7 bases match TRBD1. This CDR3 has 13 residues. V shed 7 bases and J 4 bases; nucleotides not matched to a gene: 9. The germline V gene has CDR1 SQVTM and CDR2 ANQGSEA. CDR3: CSAANRGLYGYTF. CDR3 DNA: TGCAGCGCAGCTAACAGGGGCCTCTATGGCTACACCTTC. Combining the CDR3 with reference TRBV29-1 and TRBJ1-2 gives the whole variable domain SAVISQKPSRDICQRGTSLTIQCQVDSQVTMMFWYRQQPGQSLTLIATANQGSEATYESGFVIDKFPISRPNLTFSTLTVSNMSPEDSSIYLCSAANRGLYGYTFGSGTRLTVV.

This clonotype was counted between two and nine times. The CDR3 is CASSLAGLPDEKLFF. The CDR3 region has the DNA TGTGCCAGCAGCTTAGCGGGACTGCCCGATGAAAAACTGTTTTTT. V usage is TRBV7-9 and J usage is TRBJ1-4; possible D gene TRBD1, 5 bases. The length of the CDR3 is 15 residues. The V gene's germline CDR1 is SEHNR and CDR2 FQNEAQ (reference sequence). The V and J ends lost 0 bases and 6 bases respectively, with 11 bases between them.

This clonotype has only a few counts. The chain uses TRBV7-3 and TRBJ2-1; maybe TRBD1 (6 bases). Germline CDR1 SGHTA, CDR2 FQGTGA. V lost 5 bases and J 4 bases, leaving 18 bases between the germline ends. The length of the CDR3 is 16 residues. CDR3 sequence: CASSPQPGQSYNEQFF. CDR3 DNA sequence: TGTGCCAGCAGCCCCCAACCCGGACAGTCTTACAATGAGCAGTTCTTC.

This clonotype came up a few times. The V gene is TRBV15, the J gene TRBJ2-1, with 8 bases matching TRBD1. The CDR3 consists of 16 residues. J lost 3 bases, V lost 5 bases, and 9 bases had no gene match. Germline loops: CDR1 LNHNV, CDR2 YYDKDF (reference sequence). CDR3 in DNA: TGTGCCACCAGCCCCCCGGGCGGGACAGGCTACAATGAGCAGTTCTTC. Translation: CATSPPGGTGYNEQFF.

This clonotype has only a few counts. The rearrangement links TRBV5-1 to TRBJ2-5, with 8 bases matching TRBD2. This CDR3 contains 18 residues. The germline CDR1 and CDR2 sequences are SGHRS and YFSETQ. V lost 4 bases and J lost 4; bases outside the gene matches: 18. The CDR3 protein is CASSPTLAGGRSGETQYF. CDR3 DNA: TGCGCCAGCAGCCCAACTCTGGCGGGAGGAAGATCAGGAGAGACCCAGTACTTC.

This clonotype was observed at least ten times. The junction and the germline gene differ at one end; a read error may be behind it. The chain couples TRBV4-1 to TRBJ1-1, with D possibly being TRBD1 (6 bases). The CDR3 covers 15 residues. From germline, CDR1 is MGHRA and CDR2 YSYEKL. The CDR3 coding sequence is TGCGCCAGCAGCCCGGTGAGGGGGTTGAACGCTGAAGCTTTCTTT. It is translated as CASSPVRGLNAEAFF.

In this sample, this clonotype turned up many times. The CDR3 loop reads CASSEQGRNTGELFF. DNA of the CDR3: TGTGCCAGCAGCGAACAGGGCCGGAACACCGGGGAGCTGTTTTTT. The rearrangement joins TRBV11-2 to TRBJ2-2, with TRBD1 as a possible D gene (6 bases). This CDR3 is built from 15 residues. CDR1 is SGHAT and CDR2 is FQNNGV in the germline V gene. V was clipped by 5 bases and J by 1 base, with 11 bases between them. Full variable domain (missing parts from reference TRBV11-2 and TRBJ2-2): EAGVAQSPRYKIIEKRQSVAFWCNPISGHATLYWYQQILGQGPKLLIQFQNNGVVDDSQLPKDRFSAERLKGVDSTLKIQPAKLEDSAVYLCASSEQGRNTGELFFGEGSRLTVL.

The CDR3 nucleotides are TGCGCCAGCAGCTTGGTGGCCGGGAGCGGAGAGACCCAGTACTTC. Protein: CASSLVAGSGETQYF. The chain has TRBV5-1 and TRBJ2-5, with TRBD2 as a possible D gene (6 bases). This CDR3 is built from 15 residues. The germline CDR1 and CDR2 sequences are SGHRS and YFSETQ. Trimming cost V 0 bases and J 4 bases, with 13 bases left between them.

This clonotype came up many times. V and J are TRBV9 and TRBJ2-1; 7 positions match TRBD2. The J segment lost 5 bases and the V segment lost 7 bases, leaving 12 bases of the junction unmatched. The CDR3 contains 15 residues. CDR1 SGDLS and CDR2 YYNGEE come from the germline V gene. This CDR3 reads CASSFLGGRNNEQFF. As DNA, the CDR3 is TGTGCCAGCTCCTTCCTAGGCGGGAGAAACAATGAGCAGTTCTTC. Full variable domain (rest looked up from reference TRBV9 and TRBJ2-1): DSGVTQTPKHLITATGQRVTLRCSPRSGDLSVYWYQQSLDQGLQFLIQYYNGEERAKGNILERFSAQQFPDLHSELNLSSLELGDSALYFCASSFLGGRNNEQFFGPGTRLTVL.

CDR3 DNA sequence: TGTGCCAGCAGCCAGGGAATCCGGGGCACAGATACGCAGTATTTT. Translated, it gives CASSQGIRGTDTQYF. The chain has TRBV21-1 and TRBJ2-3; no DNA check was done on the table's D call, TRBD1. TRBV21-1 is listed as a pseudogene. The CDR3 is made up of 15 amino acids.